A selection of T cell receptor beta chains follows, all from one sample in a study of CD8 T cells in Susac syndrome. MiXCR was run by TCRdb on the immunoSEQ multiplex PCR reads, yielding one entry per CDR3 protein. This sample yields around 53,000 distinct CDR3 sequences, of which 85% to 95% are seen a single time; 0.75% belongs to the top ten. Sequenced sample: CD8+ T cells from PBMCs. The receptors stem from a human donor with Susac syndrome. CDR3s include the opening cysteine and the closing phenylalanine or tryptophan. The D gene is left open where the match is weak. For some rows the clone size is stated as once, few or many, or as a class when expanded; others skip it.

>TRBD2|18|TRBJ2-7|TRBV4-2|once
CASSSQTSGGARAYEQYF
TGTGCCAGCAGCTCCCAGACTAGCGGGGGGGCCCGGGCCTACGAGCAGTACTTC
>NA|17|TRBJ2-5|TRBV12-2|NA
CASRFGAESQMQETQYF
TGTGCAAGTCGCTTTGGGGCGGAATCCCAGATGCAAGAGACCCAGTACTTC
>NA|15|TRBJ2-5|TRBV5-1|NA
CASSLVRATTETQYF
TGCGCCAGCAGCTTGGTTCGGGCTACTACGGAGACCCAGTACTTC
>NA|11|TRBJ1-1|TRBV11-2|NA
CASSLVSRSFF
TGTGCCAGCAGCTTAGTGAGTCGTAGTTTCTTT
>TRBD2|15|TRBJ2-1|TRBV29-1|NA
CSVTGTSGFSNEQFF
TGCAGCGTGACCGGGACTAGCGGCTTCAGCAATGAGCAGTTCTTC
>TRBD2|15|TRBJ2-3|TRBV7-8|NA
CASTLAGGSTDTQYF
TGTGCCAGCACCCTAGCGGGGGGCAGCACAGATACGCAGTATTTT
>NA|14|TRBJ2-1|TRBV5-6|NA
CASSLPGFLGEQFF
TGTGCCAGCAGCCTTCCAGGGTTTTTAGGTGAGCAGTTCTTC
>TRBD1|14|TRBJ1-5|TRBV12-3/TRBV12-4|NA
CASSFGTGTQPQHF
TGTGCCAGCAGTTTTGGGACAGGGACTCAGCCCCAGCATTTT
>NA|15|TRBJ2-2|TRBV5-4|once
CASSLGQGNTGELFF
TGTGCCAGCAGCTTGGGCCAGGGAAACACCGGGGAGCTGTTTTTT
>NA|19|TRBJ2-4|TRBV4-3|NA
CASSQEWVGDYGAKNIQYF
TGCGCCAGCAGCCAGGAGTGGGTAGGTGATTATGGAGCCAAAAACATTCAGTACTTC
>NA|15|TRBJ2-3|TRBV18|NA
CASSPVRGSTDTQYF
TGTGCCAGCTCACCAGTACGGGGTAGCACAGATACGCAGTATTTT
>NA|16|TRBJ2-1|TRBV6-2/TRBV6-3|NA
CASSYVRGAVVNEQFF
TGTGCCAGCAGTTACGTCCGGGGGGCGGTGGTCAATGAGCAGTTCTTC
>NA|13|TRBJ1-1|TRBV28|NA
CASTSLTNTEAFF
TGTGCCAGCACGAGTTTGACGAACACTGAAGCTTTCTTT
>NA|12|TRBJ1-2|TRBV28|NA
CATQGTAVGYTF
TGTGCCACGCAAGGGACCGCGGTTGGCTACACCTTC
>TRBD2|16|TRBJ2-7|TRBV7-8|NA
CASSSGLAQSSYEQYF
TGTGCCAGCAGCTCGGGACTAGCGCAGAGCTCCTACGAGCAGTACTTC
>TRBD2|15|TRBJ2-4|TRBV7-8|NA
CASSLFRGGFDIQYF
TGTGCCAGCAGCTTATTTCGGGGGGGCTTTGACATTCAGTACTTC
>NA|9|TRBJ2-3|TRBV15|NA
CATSKEQYF
TGTGCCACCAGCAAAGAGCAGTATTTT
>NA|14|TRBJ2-7|TRBV9|NA
CASSSGGAAYEQYF
TGTGCCAGCAGCTCAGGGGGGGCGGCCTACGAGCAGTACTTC
>NA|14|TRBJ2-1|TRBV29-1|NA
CSVTTASSYNEQFF
TGCAGCGTGACAACTGCGAGCTCCTACAATGAGCAGTTCTTC
>TRBD2|14|TRBJ2-3|TRBV5-4|NA
CASSFRGGADTQYF
TGTGCCAGCAGCTTTCGGGGGGGCGCAGATACGCAGTATTTT
>NA|14|TRBJ2-7|TRBV9|NA
CASSDSGPSYEQYF
TGTGCCAGCAGCGACTCCGGGCCCTCCTACGAGCAGTACTTC
>NA|10|TRBJ1-2|TRBV19|NA
CASKQGIYTF
TGTGCCAGTAAACAAGGCATCTACACCTTC
>NA|14|TRBJ1-1|TRBV6-2/TRBV6-3|NA
CASSLDGLNTEAFF
TGTGCCAGCAGCTTGGACGGTTTGAACACTGAAGCTTTCTTT
>NA|15|TRBJ2-5|TRBV2|NA
CASSELVDSQETQYF
TGTGCCAGCAGTGAATTGGTGGACAGCCAAGAGACCCAGTACTTC
>TRBD2|17|TRBJ2-2|TRBV7-2|NA
CASSSLSGGAVVGELFF
TGTGCCAGCAGCTCCTTGAGCGGGGGGGCCGTGGTAGGGGAGCTGTTTTTT
>TRBD2|15|TRBJ2-3|TRBV11-1|NA
CASSGRDASTDTQYF
TGTGCCAGCAGCGGGAGGGACGCAAGCACAGATACGCAGTATTTT
>NA|11|TRBJ2-7|TRBV7-9|NA
CASSEGYEQYF
TGTGCCAGCAGCGAGGGGTACGAGCAGTACTTC
>NA|17|TRBJ2-7|TRBV3-1|once
CASSQGSRGLSSYEQYF
TGTGCCAGCAGCCAAGGGTCACGGGGGCTCTCCTCCTACGAGCAGTACTTC
>TRBD1|14|TRBJ2-7|TRBV15|NA
CATSPDREAYEQYF
TGTGCCACCAGTCCGGACAGGGAGGCCTACGAGCAGTACTTC
>TRBD1|13|TRBJ2-7|TRBV5-5|NA
CASSRQGIKEQYF
TGTGCCAGCAGCAGACAGGGGATCAAAGAGCAGTACTTC
>TRBD2|14|TRBJ2-1|TRBV7-9|NA
CASSPRGLADKQFF
TGTGCCAGCAGCCCCCGAGGGCTAGCGGATAAGCAGTTCTTC
>NA|10|TRBJ2-2|TRBV30|once
CASYTGELFF
TGTGCCTCCTACACCGGGGAGCTGTTTTTT
>TRBD1|16|TRBJ1-4|TRBV3-1|NA
CASSHGQGKTNEKLFF
TGTGCCAGCAGCCACGGACAGGGTAAAACTAATGAAAAACTGTTTTTT
>NA|14|TRBJ2-3|TRBV5-1|NA
CASRSALGSDTQYF
TGCGCCAGCAGGTCTGCCCTGGGAAGCGATACGCAGTATTTT
>NA|15|TRBJ1-2|TRBV7-3|NA
CASSLTRQEKDGYTF
TGTGCCAGCAGCTTAACGCGACAGGAAAAAGATGGCTACACCTTC
>NA|13|TRBJ2-3|TRBV5-6|NA
CASSAVGTDTQYF
TGTGCCAGCAGCGCAGTAGGCACAGATACGCAGTATTTT
>TRBD1|15|TRBJ1-2|TRBV18|NA
CASSPSGGSQWGYTF
TGTGCCAGCTCACCGTCAGGGGGCTCTCAGTGGGGCTACACCTTC